The 9 T cell receptor beta chains below all came from one sample that was sequenced in a study of cytomegalovirus exposure and HLA in healthy donors. A multiplex PCR was run with 60 Vbeta primers and 13 Jbeta primers. Some clones are missing from TCRdb's copy, which holds only in-frame ones; the method was immunoSEQ multiplex PCR. The table has over 75,000 clones, 60% to 85% seen once. Sequences were obtained from PBMCs. The receptor source for this set is a man aged 55-75 years in good health and CMV-seropositive.

V and J are TRBV7-9 and TRBJ2-7, with TRBD1 matching over 9 bases. The CDR3 is 13 amino acids. Per the germline V gene, CDR1 is SEHNR and CDR2 is FQNEAQ (reference sequence). With V trimmed by 8 bases and J by 3 bases, 5 bases remained unmatched. Here the CDR3 reads CASLGQGIYEQYF. For the CDR3, the DNA is TGTGCCAGCCTGGGACAGGGAATCTACGAGCAGTACTTC.

The CDR3 sequence: CASSGLERSNTGELFF. The DNA for the CDR3 is TGTGCCAGCAGCGGACTGGAGCGATCGAACACCGGGGAGCTGTTTTTT. V gene TRBV9 combines with J gene TRBJ2-2; the D is unclear. Germline-derived CDR1 and CDR2 are SGDLS and YYNGEE. This CDR3 spans 16 amino acids. V was trimmed by 3 bases and J by 0 bases, leaving 12 bases between them. Variable domain in full (rest from reference TRBV9 and TRBJ2-2): DSGVTQTPKHLITATGQRVTLRCSPRSGDLSVYWYQQSLDQGLQFLIQYYNGEERAKGNILERFSAQQFPDLHSELNLSSLELGDSALYFCASSGLERSNTGELFFGEGSRLTVL.

V usage is TRBV5-1 and J usage is TRBJ2-4, with D possibly matching TRBD1 (5 bases). Between the trimmed V and J ends, which lost 7 bases and 1 base, there was a span of 12 bases. Germline V gives CDR1 SGHRS, CDR2 YFSETQ. CDR3 size: 14 residues. The CDR3 DNA is TGCGCCAGCGCAGCGCCAGGGGCCAAAAACATTCAGTACTTC. It is translated as CASAAPGAKNIQYF.

The V gene is TRBV2, the J gene TRBJ1-2; D is possibly TRBD1 (6 bases). The germline V gene has CDR1 SNHLY and CDR2 FYNNEI. V lost 1 base and J lost 0, with 15 bases in between. The CDR3 is 17 amino acids. CDR3 sequence (DNA): TGTGCCAGCAGTGAAGGGACAGCAATCCTACCTAACTATGGCTACACCTTC. Its protein is CASSEGTAILPNYGYTF.

The J gene is TRBJ2-5, the V gene TRBV27; D unresolved. CDR1 is MNHEY, CDR2 SMNVEV, per germline (reference sequence). The CDR3 extends over 14 amino acids. V was cut by 2 bases and J by 5 bases, with 12 bases left in between. CDR3 residues: CASSLKSGWETQYF. The CDR3 DNA sequence: TGTGCCAGCAGTTTAAAGTCAGGTTGGGAGACCCAGTACTTC.

CDR3 in amino acids: CASSMDRGSGYTF. The DNA for the CDR3 is TGCGCCAGCAGCATGGACAGGGGGTCGGGCTACACCTTC. The chain carries TRBV5-1 and TRBJ1-2; 10 bases agree with TRBD1. The CDR3 length is 13 residues. J lost 8 bases, V lost 4 bases, and 5 bases had no gene match. From germline, CDR1 is SGHRS and CDR2 YFSETQ.

The J gene is TRBJ2-7, the V gene TRBV28, with TRBD2 as a possible D gene (5 bases). The V and J ends lost 4 bases and 0 bases respectively, with 13 bases between them. The CDR3 extends over 15 amino acids. Germline CDR1 and CDR2: MDHEN and SYDVKM. The DNA for the CDR3 is TGTGCCAGCAGTTCTCGGGGTTTAAGCTCCTACGAGCAGTACTTC. Protein product: CASSSRGLSSYEQYF.

The chain has TRBV19 and TRBJ2-3; TRBD1 matches at 10 bases. The V segment lost 7 bases and the J segment 0 bases; nucleotides outside the gene matches: 16. The germline V gene encodes CDR1 LNHDA and CDR2 SQIVND (reference sequence). The CDR3 covers 19 residues. The CDR3 spells CASTRTGGKGAGSTDTQYF. CDR3 nucleotides: TGTGCCAGTACCAGGACAGGGGGAAAGGGAGCAGGAAGCACAGATACGCAGTATTTT.

The gene calls are TRBV19 and TRBJ1-2, with 9 bases matching TRBD1. The CDR3 has 16 residues. Germline CDR1 is LNHDA and CDR2 is SQIVND (reference sequence). V was clipped by 4 bases and J by 1 base; unmatched bases: 7. The CDR3 sequence: CASSKTRGQGNYGYTF. The CDR3 region has the DNA TGTGCCAGTAGTAAAACTCGGGGACAGGGTAACTATGGCTACACCTTC.